Shown below are 18 T cell receptor beta chains from a single sample sequenced in a study of blood T cell repertoires in COVID-19. Sequencing used immunoSEQ multiplex PCR; TCRdb keeps in-frame clones, though not all of them. The sample lists over 90,000 clones, approximately 89% occurring once. Sequencing was done on a sample of peripheral blood. These receptors all stem from a woman of 80 years or more in a cohort sampled during active COVID-19.

The chain has TRBV5-1 and TRBJ2-1, with TRBD2 identical over 7 bases. Germline V gene sequence: CDR1 SGHRS, CDR2 YFSETQ. V was pared by 4 bases and J by 7 bases, with 11 bases of the junction left unmatched. The CDR3 has 15 residues. CDR3 bases: TGCGCCAGCAGCCGGACTAGGGCGGGGGAGAATGAGCAGTTCTTC. Amino acid sequence: CASSRTRAGENEQFF.

The V call is TRBV2, the J call TRBJ2-1, with 8 bases aligning to TRBD1. The CDR3 runs 15 residues. V lost 5 bases, J lost 5 bases, and 8 bases stayed unmatched. Germline loops: CDR1 SNHLY, CDR2 FYNNEI. The CDR3, as DNA: TGTGCCAGCAGTAACGATCAGGGGGCAAACAATGAGCAGTTCTTC. Protein sequence: CASSNDQGANNEQFF. Together with reference TRBV2 and TRBJ2-1, the CDR3 gives the full variable domain: EPEVTQTPSHQVTQMGQEVILRCVPISNHLYFYWYRQILGQKVEFLVSFYNNEISEKSEIFDDQFSVERPDGSNFTLKIRSTKLEDSAMYFCASSNDQGANNEQFFGPGTRLTVL.

J is TRBJ2-1 and V is TRBV5-6, with a weak D call TRBD2 (6 bases). Germline CDR1 is SGHDT and CDR2 is YYEEEE. Trimming took off 5 bases at V and 8 bases at J, with 20 bases between the two ends. The CDR3 sequence is 15 residues long. CDR3: CASSGVFGRSYEQFF. The CDR3 nucleotides read TGTGCCAGCAGTGGAGTATTCGGGAGATCGTATGAGCAGTTCTTC.

J is TRBJ2-7 and V is TRBV7-2; 10 bases line up with TRBD2. CDR3 length equals 17 residues. Germline CDR1 and CDR2: SGHTA and FQGNSA. V lost 6 bases and J lost 0; bases outside the gene matches: 11. CDR3: CASRTSGNSPLSYEQYF. As DNA, the CDR3 is TGTGCCAGCAGAACTAGCGGGAATTCCCCGCTCTCCTACGAGCAGTACTTC.

The chain combines TRBV24-1 with TRBJ1-2; 7 bases line up with TRBD1. The CDR3 sequence is 17 residues long. Trimming took 3 bases from V and 4 from J; bases not matched to a gene: 13. Germline values: CDR1 KGHDR, CDR2 SFDVKD. The CDR3 DNA reads TGTGCCACCAGTGATACGAGGACAGGAGGGGATCTCTATGGCTACACCTTC. Translated, it gives CATSDTRTGGDLYGYTF.

This clone was seen a handful of times. The rearrangement links TRBV6-5 to TRBJ2-7, with D possibly TRBD2 on 5 matching bases. V lost 6 bases, J lost 3 bases, and 15 bases lay in between. CDR3 length: 14 residues. Germline CDR1 is MNHEY and CDR2 is SVGAGI. The CDR3 nucleotides are TGTGCCAGCAGCTCCGTGGGCGGGTTCTACGAGCAGTACTTC. Protein sequence: CASSSVGGFYEQYF.

This clone was counted a single time. The chain uses TRBV27 and TRBJ2-7; 12 bases agree with TRBD2. This CDR3 has 15 residues. V shed 7 bases, J shed 2 bases, and the junction held 6 bases outside the gene matches. Germline V CDR1 and CDR2: MNHEY, SMNVEV (reference sequence). CDR3 region: CASNRLAGDTYEQYF. CDR3 sequence (DNA): TGTGCCAGCAACAGACTAGCGGGGGACACCTACGAGCAGTACTTC.

Only one count was recorded for this clone. Here the CDR3 DNA reads TGTGCCAGCAGTTACGACCAAGGCCTAGCGGGAGTCGAGCAGTACTTC. This encodes CASSYDQGLAGVEQYF. The rearrangement links TRBV6-6 to TRBJ2-7, with 10 positions matching TRBD2. The germline CDR1 and CDR2 sequences are MNHNY and SVGAGI (reference sequence). This CDR3 is 16 amino acids long. The J segment lost 6 bases and the V segment lost 2 bases, leaving 10 bases of the junction unmatched.

As DNA, the CDR3 is TGCGCCAGCAGACCGACTTTCCGGGACAGGGAGGTCTTGGTGGAAAAACTGTTTTTT. It codes for CASRPTFRDREVLVEKLFF. The chain has TRBV4-1 and TRBJ1-4; 9 bases map to TRBD1. V shed 6 bases, J shed 8 bases, and the junction held 22 bases outside the gene matches. The CDR3 covers 19 residues. Germline V gene data show CDR1 as MGHRA and CDR2 as YSYEKL.

The chain has TRBV6-6 and TRBJ1-1; D not certain. This CDR3 is 14 amino acids long. Germline assignment: CDR1 MNHNY and CDR2 SVGAGI (reference sequence). V was pared by 2 bases and J by 6 bases, with 13 bases between. The CDR3 loop reads CASSYTTGGAEAFF. In nucleotides, the CDR3 is TGTGCCAGCAGTTACACGACGGGTGGAGCTGAAGCTTTCTTT.

This clone was observed a few times. V usage is TRBV12-5 and J usage is TRBJ2-3, with a possible D match to TRBD1 (5 bases). The length of the CDR3 is 13 residues. The V gene's germline CDR1 is LGHNT and CDR2 FRNRAP. Trimming pared 5 bases from V and 0 bases from J, leaving 6 bases between. The CDR3 nucleotides are TGTGCTAGTGGTGGGGCTAGCACAGATACGCAGTATTTT. It yields the protein CASGGASTDTQYF.

This clone was counted once. V gene TRBV29-1 combines with J gene TRBJ1-2; 8 bases are shared with TRBD1. CDR1 SQVTM and CDR2 ANQGSEA come from the germline V gene. J lost 4 bases, V lost 6 bases, and 4 bases had no gene match. The CDR3 sequence is 12 residues long. CDR3 in DNA: TGCAGCGTACGTACAGGGGGCTATGGCTACACCTTC. Translation: CSVRTGGYGYTF.

The V gene is TRBV27, the J gene TRBJ2-1, with 9 bases aligning to TRBD2. The V and J ends lost 6 bases and 4 bases, in that order; junction bases with no gene match: 10. The CDR3 covers 16 residues. CDR1 MNHEY and CDR2 SMNVEV come from the germline V gene (reference sequence). In DNA, the CDR3 is TGTGCCAGCAGGGAAGGGAGGCTAGCGGGGTACAATGAGCAGTTCTTC. Translating it yields CASREGRLAGYNEQFF.

V is TRBV5-1 and J is TRBJ2-7; TRBD2 matches 7 bases. After removal of 1 base from V and 6 bases from J, the junction contained 7 bases not matched to a gene. In germline, CDR1 is SGHRS, CDR2 YFSETQ. The CDR3 is made up of 14 amino acids. In DNA, the CDR3 is TGCGCCAGCAGCTTGTCTGCGGGGGTTGGCGAGCAGTACTTC. Protein product: CASSLSAGVGEQYF.

The chain carries TRBV27 and TRBJ2-7; 7 positions match TRBD2. Germline V lookup: CDR1 MNHEY, CDR2 SMNVEV (reference sequence). After removal of 4 bases from V and 0 bases from J, the junction contained 9 bases not matched to a gene. The CDR3 sequence is 16 residues long. CDR3 nucleotide sequence: TGTGCCAGCAGTTGGACCCCGGGACTATCCTCCTACGAGCAGTACTTC. Amino acids: CASSWTPGLSSYEQYF.

This clone has only one observation. This chain uses TRBV4-1 with TRBJ2-1; 7 bases fit TRBD2. This CDR3 spans 15 amino acids. From germline, CDR1 is MGHRA and CDR2 YSYEKL. Trimming removed 4 bases from V and 3 bases from J; junction bases left unmatched: 6. CDR3 sequence: CASSPGGTHYNEQFF. The CDR3, as DNA: TGCGCCAGCAGCCCCGGGGGGACCCACTACAATGAGCAGTTCTTC.

V is TRBV28 and J is TRBJ2-1; 13 bases agree with TRBD2. Losses at the gene ends were 5 bases for V and 0 bases for J; bases not matched to a gene: 19. Germline V CDR1 and CDR2: MDHEN, SYDVKM. There are 22 residues in the CDR3. CDR3 nucleotides: TGTGCCAGCAGTACCCCAACTTTTAGACTAGCGGGGGGCGTGAACTCCTACAATGAGCAGTTCTTC. It is translated as CASSTPTFRLAGGVNSYNEQFF.

The chain has TRBV11-2 and TRBJ1-3, with TRBD1 identical over 7 bases. Germline trimming cut 5 bases from V and 1 base from J; bases unmatched to any gene: 17. In germline, CDR1 is SGHAT, CDR2 FQNNGV. CDR3 length: 19 residues. The CDR3 nucleotides are TGTGCCAGCAGCCGGACGTTCCGGGACAGAGTATGGTCTGGAAACACCATATATTTT. Translating gives CASSRTFRDRVWSGNTIYF.